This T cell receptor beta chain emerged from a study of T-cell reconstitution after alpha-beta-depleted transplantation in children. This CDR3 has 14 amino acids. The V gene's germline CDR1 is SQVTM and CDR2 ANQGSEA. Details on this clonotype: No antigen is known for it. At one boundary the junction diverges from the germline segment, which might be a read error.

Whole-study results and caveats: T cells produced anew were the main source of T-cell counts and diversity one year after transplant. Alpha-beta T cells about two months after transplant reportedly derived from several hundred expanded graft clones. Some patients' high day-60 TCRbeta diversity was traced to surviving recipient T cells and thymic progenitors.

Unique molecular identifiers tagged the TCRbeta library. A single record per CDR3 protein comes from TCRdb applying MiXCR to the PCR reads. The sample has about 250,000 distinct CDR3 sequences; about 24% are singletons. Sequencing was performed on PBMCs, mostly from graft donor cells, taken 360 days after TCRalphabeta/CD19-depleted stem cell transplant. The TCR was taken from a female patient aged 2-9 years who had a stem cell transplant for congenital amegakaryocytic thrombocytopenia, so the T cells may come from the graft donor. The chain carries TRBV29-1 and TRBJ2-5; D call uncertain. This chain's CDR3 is CSVDIRALQDTQYF. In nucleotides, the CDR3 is TGCAGCGTTGATATTAGGGCCCTCCAAGATACCCAGTACTTC.